A single sample gave rise to the 31 T cell receptor beta chains below, sequenced in a study of breast tumors, draining lymph nodes, adjacent tissues. TCRdb re-called the multiplex PCR reads with MiXCR, one entry per CDR3 protein. The table lists around 150,000 distinct CDR3 sequences, around 24% of them singletons. Axillary draining lymph nodes of breast cancer patients supplied the node samples. Specimen: axillary lymph node tissue. Receptor source: a female donor with breast cancer. Some clones in this sample may be carry-over from other donors' samples.

Ten or more counts support this clonotype. V usage is TRBV10-3 and J usage is TRBJ2-1, with 13 bases matching TRBD2. This CDR3 comprises 15 residues. The V gene end was trimmed by 6 bases and the J gene end by 8 bases; junction bases not matched to a gene: 7. Germline-derived CDR1 and CDR2 are ENHRY and SYGVKD. The CDR3 loop is CAIRAGTSGTYEQFF. The CDR3 DNA sequence: TGTGCCATCAGAGCCGGGACTAGCGGGACCTATGAGCAGTTCTTC.

This clonotype was counted between two and nine times. The chain employs TRBV4-1 and TRBJ2-7; D unclear. CDR3 size: 15 residues. Trimming removed 3 bases at V and 2 bases at J, with 14 bases between. Germline V lookup: CDR1 MGHRA, CDR2 YSYEKL. CDR3 DNA sequence: TGCGCCAGCAGCCAGATCCATGGTAGGGCCTACGAGCAGTACTTC. Translating it yields CASSQIHGRAYEQYF.

This clonotype has only one observation. This may be a read error, as it is one base from a much larger clone. The chain has TRBV24-1 and TRBJ1-5; weak D call: TRBD1 (6 bases). The CDR3 is 21 residues long. Germline V CDR1 and CDR2: KGHDR, SFDVKD. V shed 3 bases and J shed 2 bases, with 28 bases lying between them. The CDR3 nucleotides read TGTGCCACCAGTGATCTACCCCCGGACAGCAGGAGACTTCGTGGCAATCAGCCCCAGCATTTT. Translating it yields CATSDLPPDSRRLRGNQPQHF.

This clonotype showed up many times. The gene calls are TRBV5-1 and TRBJ2-1; 10 nucleotides agree with TRBD2. Looked up from germline, CDR1 is SGHRS and CDR2 is YFSETQ. J was trimmed by 7 bases and V by 2 bases; bases with no gene match: 6. There are 15 residues in the CDR3. CDR3 in DNA: TGCGCCAGCAGCTTCCTAGCGGGAGTAAGTAATGAGCAGTTCTTC. Translated: CASSFLAGVSNEQFF.

The chain has TRBV30 and TRBJ1-3; a weak D match, TRBD1 (6 bases). Germline V lookup: CDR1 GTSNPN, CDR2 SVGIG (reference sequence). The ends were cut back, 0 bases at V and 0 bases at J, with 12 bases in the middle. The CDR3 consists of 16 residues. CDR3 in amino acids: CAWSVPGTNSGNTIYF. As DNA, the CDR3 is TGTGCCTGGAGTGTACCCGGGACAAACTCTGGAAACACCATATATTTT.

This clonotype was detected many times. The rearrangement joins TRBV6-1 to TRBJ2-2, with D uncertain. Trimming stripped 7 bases from V and 4 bases from J, with 10 bases between. The CDR3 covers 13 residues. Germline V CDR1 and CDR2: MNHNS, SASEGT. The CDR3 region is CASTDSVTGELFF. CDR3 bases: TGTGCCAGCACCGACTCAGTCACCGGGGAGCTGTTTTTT.

Ten or more counts support this clonotype. The chain carries TRBV5-1 and TRBJ2-7; 7 bases line up with TRBD1. Germline V lookup: CDR1 SGHRS, CDR2 YFSETQ. V was pared by 0 bases and J by 3 bases, with 6 bases of the junction left unmatched. The CDR3 is 15 amino acids. The CDR3 here is CASSLVGSGGYEQYF. The DNA for the CDR3 is TGCGCCAGCAGCTTGGTGGGGTCAGGGGGCTACGAGCAGTACTTC.

Many counts were recorded for this clonotype. The rearrangement links TRBV9 to TRBJ2-7; D is possibly TRBD2 (5 bases). The CDR3 spans 15 residues. Trimming removed 0 bases from V and 4 bases from J, with 14 bases in between. Per the germline V gene, CDR1 is SGDLS and CDR2 is YYNGEE. The CDR3 reads CASSVGGEPLYEQYF. The CDR3 nucleotides are TGTGCCAGCAGCGTAGGTGGGGAGCCCTTATACGAGCAGTACTTC.

This clonotype was seen many times. V gene TRBV4-2 combines with J gene TRBJ2-7; D may correspond to TRBD1 or TRBD2 (5 bases each). The V end was cut by 3 bases, the J end by 0 bases, with 9 bases between. From germline, CDR1 is LGHNA and CDR2 YNFKEQ. The CDR3 runs 14 residues. CDR3 sequence: CASSQGRLSYEQYF. Here the CDR3 DNA reads TGTGCCAGCAGCCAGGGACGGCTCTCCTACGAGCAGTACTTC.

This clonotype was seen repeatedly, ten times or more. This chain connects TRBV24-1 to TRBJ2-5, with 10 bases fitting TRBD2. Per the germline V gene, CDR1 is KGHDR and CDR2 is SFDVKD. The CDR3 has 18 amino acids. With 4 bases clipped from V and 3 bases from J, the junction kept 13 bases outside the gene matches. CDR3 nucleotides: TGTGCCACCAGTGACCCTCCTGGGGCTAGCGGGAGTAAAGAGACCCAGTACTTC. The encoded protein is CATSDPPGASGSKETQYF.

This clonotype was found many times. The chain links TRBV9 to TRBJ2-1; D is uncertain. CDR1 is SGDLS and CDR2 is YYNGEE in the germline V gene. V was trimmed by 0 bases and J by 0 bases, leaving 7 bases between them. The CDR3 sequence is 15 residues long. CDR3 protein: CASSVGFSSYNEQFF. Written as DNA, the CDR3 is TGTGCCAGCAGCGTAGGCTTTAGCTCCTACAATGAGCAGTTCTTC.

Ten or more counts support this clonotype. V usage is TRBV12-5 and J usage is TRBJ1-4; 9 bases line up with TRBD1. Germline lookup yields CDR1 LGHNT and CDR2 FRNRAP. V lost 0 bases to trimming and J lost 11 bases; unmatched junction nucleotides: 16. The CDR3 extends over 18 amino acids. The CDR3 DNA sequence: TGTGCTAGTGGTTTGGTACGGGACAGGGTATTGAACGGGTTCAAACTGTTTTTT. It yields the protein CASGLVRDRVLNGFKLFF.

This clonotype was seen ten or more times. This chain connects TRBV6-5 to TRBJ1-4, with D uncertain. CDR3 size: 14 residues. Deletions cut 6 bases from V and 3 bases from J, with 11 bases between. Looked up from germline, CDR1 is MNHEY and CDR2 is SVGAGI. This chain's CDR3 is CASRAGWANEKLFF. In DNA, the CDR3 is TGTGCCAGCAGGGCGGGGTGGGCTAATGAAAAACTGTTTTTT.

V usage is TRBV11-3 and J usage is TRBJ2-1; TRBD2 matches 14 bases. V shed 8 bases, J shed 7 bases, and the junction held 4 bases outside the gene matches. CDR1 and CDR2 (germline): SGHNT, YENEEA. This CDR3 spans 14 amino acids. The CDR3 sequence: CASETSGRENEQFF. Written as DNA, the CDR3 is TGTGCCAGCGAGACTAGCGGGAGGGAAAATGAGCAGTTCTTC.

This clonotype showed up many times. The chain links TRBV2 to TRBJ2-5; D possibly corresponds to TRBD2 (5 bases). The length of the CDR3 is 14 residues. Trimming pared 10 bases from V and 1 base from J, leaving 16 bases between. Germline V gene data show CDR1 as SNHLY and CDR2 as FYNNEI. The CDR3 loop reads CATHRRPLQETQYF. In DNA, the CDR3 is TGTGCCACCCATCGGAGGCCGCTCCAAGAGACCCAGTACTTC.

In this sample, this clonotype turned up many times. The chain carries TRBV11-2 and TRBJ1-4, with 10 bases that match TRBD1. Trimming at V came to 5 bases and at J to 2 bases, leaving 2 bases not matched to a gene. CDR1 and CDR2 (germline): SGHAT, FQNNGV. The CDR3 length is 15 residues. CDR3 in DNA: TGTGCCAGCAGCGCGACAGGGGGCACTAATGAAAAACTGTTTTTT. Protein product: CASSATGGTNEKLFF.

This clonotype has ten or more counts. The rearrangement joins TRBV19 to TRBJ1-6; D is uncertain. Germline-derived CDR1 and CDR2 are LNHDA and SQIVND (reference sequence). The CDR3 extends over 15 amino acids. V lost 6 bases, J lost 7 bases, and 16 bases lay in between. CDR3 loop: CASRSGREINSPLHF. CDR3 sequence (DNA): TGTGCCAGTAGATCTGGCCGAGAGATAAATTCACCCCTCCACTTT.

This clonotype was detected ten times or more. V usage is TRBV7-8 and J usage is TRBJ1-5; 7 bases fit TRBD1. This CDR3 is 18 amino acids long. Germline loops: CDR1 SGHVS, CDR2 FQNEAQ. The V and J ends lost 2 bases and 0 bases, in that order; junction bases with no gene match: 10. The DNA for the CDR3 is TGTGCCAGCAGCTTATATCCGGCAGGGGGAAATAGCAATCAGCCCCAGCATTTT. It is translated as CASSLYPAGGNSNQPQHF.

Concerning this clonotype itself: It may be a read error: a sequence one base away is much more abundant. The chain joins TRBV20-1 to TRBJ2-1, with TRBD2 matching 8 bases. The CDR3 has 16 amino acids. Trimming at V came to 3 bases and at J to 2 bases, leaving 9 bases not matched to a gene. CDR1 is DFQATT, CDR2 SNEGSKA, per germline (reference sequence). CDR3 amino acids: CSASWLTGGPYNEQFF. The CDR3 DNA reads TGCAGTGCTAGCTGGCTAACGGGAGGGCCCTACAATGAGCAGTTCTTC.

The chain couples TRBV11-2 to TRBJ2-7; tentatively, D is TRBD2 (6 bases). Germline V gives CDR1 SGHAT, CDR2 FQNNGV. With 5 bases removed from V and 5 bases from J, the gap between germline ends came to 25 bases. This CDR3 contains 17 residues. CDR3 residues: CASSLRASGSGYHEQYF. Here the CDR3 DNA reads TGTGCCAGCAGCCTCCGGGCCAGCGGTAGCGGCTACCACGAGCAGTACTTC. Together with reference TRBV11-2 and TRBJ2-7, the CDR3 gives the full variable domain: EAGVAQSPRYKIIEKRQSVAFWCNPISGHATLYWYQQILGQGPKLLIQFQNNGVVDDSQLPKDRFSAERLKGVDSTLKIQPAKLEDSAVYLCASSLRASGSGYHEQYFGPGTRLTVT.

This clonotype was detected many times. The chain employs TRBV7-2 and TRBJ2-7; maybe TRBD1 (8 bases). This CDR3 is built from 13 residues. With 3 bases removed from V and 7 bases from J, the gap between germline ends came to 13 bases. Germline V lookup: CDR1 SGHTA, CDR2 FQGNSA. The CDR3 is CASSFDRGGEQYF. The CDR3 bases are TGTGCCAGCAGCTTCGACAGGGGAGGGGAGCAGTACTTC.

The genes are TRBV18 and TRBJ2-2; D is unclear. The CDR3 is made up of 14 amino acids. The germline V and J ends were trimmed by 2 bases and 10 bases, with 14 bases remaining between them. Per the germline V gene, CDR1 is KGHSH and CDR2 is LQKENI. This CDR3 is CASSPELDFAELFF. The CDR3 nucleotides are TGTGCCAGCTCACCAGAGCTTGACTTTGCGGAGCTGTTTTTT.

The table lists this clonotype with many counts. The V and J genes are TRBV20-1 and TRBJ2-5; 9 nucleotides line up with TRBD2. This CDR3 spans 14 amino acids. Germline V gene data show CDR1 as DFQATT and CDR2 as SNEGSKA (reference sequence). Trimming at V came to 1 base and at J to 5 bases, leaving 5 bases not matched to a gene. Here the CDR3 DNA reads TGCAGTGCTAGAGGGGCGGGAGGGCATGAGACCCAGTACTTC. Its translation is CSARGAGGHETQYF.

As concerns this clonotype: This may be a read error: a much more frequent sequence differs by one nucleotide. This chain uses TRBV6-2 or TRBV6-3 with TRBJ1-2, with D possibly matching TRBD1 (5 bases). The CDR3 sequence is 16 residues long. Germline lookup yields CDR1 MNHEY and CDR2 SVGEGT. CDR3 in amino acids: CASSYDPYSGYYDYTF. The CDR3 nucleotides read TGTGCCAGCAGTTACGACCCCTACTCAGGGTACTATGACTACACCTTC.

The rearrangement joins TRBV12-3 or TRBV12-4 to TRBJ2-7, with 9 bases identical to TRBD2. J lost 2 bases, V lost 7 bases, and 6 bases had no gene match. This CDR3 is 14 amino acids long. CDR3 residues: CASNPSGIPYEQYF. Written as DNA, the CDR3 is TGTGCCAGCAATCCTAGCGGGATTCCCTACGAGCAGTACTTC.

This clonotype has only a few counts. The CDR3 nucleotides read TGTGCCAGCAGTTACTCAGCTGCCGGGCCCCCCGGTGCTACTAATGAAAAACTGTTTTTT. It yields the protein CASSYSAAGPPGATNEKLFF. The V and J genes are TRBV6-2 or TRBV6-3 and TRBJ1-4; D call uncertain. Germline V gene sequence: CDR1 MNHEY, CDR2 SVGEGT. Trimming took 0 bases from V and 2 from J, leaving 22 bases between them. The CDR3 is 20 amino acids.

This clonotype showed up many times. The chain is built from TRBV2 and TRBJ2-2, with 9 bases lining up with TRBD2. The germline gives CDR1 SNHLY, CDR2 FYNNEI. Losses at the gene ends were 11 bases for V and 1 base for J; bases not matched to a gene: 5. The CDR3 extends over 14 amino acids. CDR3 DNA sequence: TGTGCCGGGAGCGGGAGGTTGAACACCGGGGAGCTGTTTTTT. Translating gives CAGSGRLNTGELFF.

This clonotype was counted many times. The chain uses TRBV7-2 and TRBJ2-5; possible D gene TRBD1, 7 bases. This CDR3 is built from 15 residues. In germline, CDR1 is SGHTA, CDR2 FQGNSA. Between the trimmed V and J ends, which lost 5 bases and 2 bases, there was a span of 15 bases. This CDR3 reads CASSPAGQPQETQYF. The CDR3 nucleotides read TGTGCCAGCAGCCCCGCGGGACAGCCTCAAGAGACCCAGTACTTC.

Comments on this clonotype: A much more abundant neighbour one base away suggests this may be a read error. J is TRBJ2-2 and V is TRBV29-1; 7 nucleotides line up with TRBD2. The CDR3 has 12 residues. CDR1 and CDR2 (germline): SQVTM, ANQGSEA. The DNA of the CDR3 is TGCAGCGGCCAACTAGCGACCGGGGAGCCGTTTTTT. It translates to CSGQLATGEPFF.

This clonotype occurred many times. The chain has TRBV12-3 or TRBV12-4 and TRBJ2-2; 9 bases fit TRBD2. The CDR3 runs to 15 residues. The junction had 2 bases not matched to a gene; V was cut back by 5 bases and J by 1 base. This CDR3 reads CASSETSGNTGELFF. The CDR3 DNA is TGTGCCAGCAGTGAGACTAGCGGGAACACCGGGGAGCTGTTTTTT.

This clonotype was seen many times. The chain employs TRBV24-1 and TRBJ2-2; 7 nucleotides agree with TRBD1. The CDR3 runs to 16 residues. Trimming removed 4 bases from V and 1 base from J; junction bases left unmatched: 5. CDR1 KGHDR and CDR2 SFDVKD come from the germline V gene. The CDR3 sequence: CATSDRTGKNTGELFF. CDR3 nucleotide sequence: TGTGCCACCAGTGACCGGACAGGAAAGAACACCGGGGAGCTGTTTTTT.